This entry is about one TCR beta chain. As yet, its antigen is unknown. The entry originates in a study of OX40 agonist ivuxolimab in advanced cancers. Whole-study context: Each dose-escalation patient presented with hepatocellular carcinoma, melanoma, renal cell or head and neck cancer. Males comprised 82.7% of the group, whose mean age was approximately 61 years (range 23 to 79). Partial responses were achieved by three patients, of whom one had hepatocellular carcinoma and two had cutaneous melanoma. Regarding the study as a whole: Researchers report that CD8+ T cells had, on average, more expanded clones than CD4+.

Germline V lookup: CDR1 LGHNA, CDR2 YSLEER. The CDR3 sequence is 16 residues long. The germline V and J ends were trimmed by 0 bases and 2 bases, with 14 bases remaining between them. Sequencing used immunoSEQ multiplex PCR; TCRdb keeps in-frame clones, though not all of them. Of 78,000 or so clones listed, 80% to 95% were seen once; the top ten hold 10%. This TCR came from an adult with an advanced solid tumor such as melanoma, head and neck, liver or kidney cancer. The sequencing used CD4+ or CD8+ T cells sorted from blood, collected in a trial of the OX40 agonist ivuxolimab. This sequence joins TRBV4-3 and TRBJ2-7, with D perhaps matching TRBD2 (5 bases). The CDR3 spells CASSQDFGMSPYEQYF. CDR3 nucleotide sequence: TGCGCCAGCAGCCAAGATTTCGGGATGAGCCCCTACGAGCAGTACTTC.